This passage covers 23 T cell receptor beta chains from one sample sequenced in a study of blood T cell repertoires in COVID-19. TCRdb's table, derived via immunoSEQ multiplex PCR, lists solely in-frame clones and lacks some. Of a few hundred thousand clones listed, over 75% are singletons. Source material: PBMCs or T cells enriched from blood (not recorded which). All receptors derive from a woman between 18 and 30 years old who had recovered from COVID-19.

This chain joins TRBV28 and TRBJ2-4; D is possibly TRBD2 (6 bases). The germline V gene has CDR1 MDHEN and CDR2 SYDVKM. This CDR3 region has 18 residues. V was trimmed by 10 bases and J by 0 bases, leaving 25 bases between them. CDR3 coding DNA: TGTGCCACCTTACGATCCTTTCGGGGAGGTCTAGCCAAAAACATTCAGTACTTC. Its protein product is CATLRSFRGGLAKNIQYF.

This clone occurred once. CDR3 coding DNA: TGCGCCAGCAGCTTGCCCGGACTAGCGGGAGGGCACAATGAGCAGTTCTTC. This translates into CASSLPGLAGGHNEQFF. The chain couples TRBV5-1 to TRBJ2-1; 15 bases fit TRBD2. The CDR3 has 17 amino acids. V shed 1 base and J 5 bases; nucleotides not matched to a gene: 4. Germline values: CDR1 SGHRS, CDR2 YFSETQ.

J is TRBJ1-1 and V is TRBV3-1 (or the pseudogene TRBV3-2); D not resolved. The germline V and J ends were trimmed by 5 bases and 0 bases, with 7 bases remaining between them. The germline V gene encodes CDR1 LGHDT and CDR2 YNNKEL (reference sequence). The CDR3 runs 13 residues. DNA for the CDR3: TGTGCCAGCAGCACCCTAATGAACACTGAAGCTTTCTTT. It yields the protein CASSTLMNTEAFF.

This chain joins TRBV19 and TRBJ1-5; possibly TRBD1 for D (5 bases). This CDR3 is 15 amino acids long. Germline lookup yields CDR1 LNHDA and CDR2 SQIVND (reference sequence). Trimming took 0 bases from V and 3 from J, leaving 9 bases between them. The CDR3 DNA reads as TGTGCCAGTAGTATAGACAGGGCGGACAATCAGCCCCAGCATTTT. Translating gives CASSIDRADNQPQHF.

DNA for the CDR3: TGCGCCAGCAGACAGCGAAATGGAGGGACGGACTCTGGAAACACCATATATTTT. This sequence encodes CASRQRNGGTDSGNTIYF. J is TRBJ1-3 and V is TRBV4-1; D might be TRBD1 (5 bases). The germline CDR1 and CDR2 sequences are MGHRA and YSYEKL. CDR3 length equals 18 residues. Trimming cost V 6 bases and J 0 bases, with 21 bases left between them.

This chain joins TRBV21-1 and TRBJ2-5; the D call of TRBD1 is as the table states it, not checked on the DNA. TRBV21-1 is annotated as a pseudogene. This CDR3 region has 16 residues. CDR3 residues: CASSRADRVSGETQYF. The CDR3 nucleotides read TGTGCCAGCAGCAGAGCGGACAGGGTAAGCGGGGAGACCCAGTACTTC.

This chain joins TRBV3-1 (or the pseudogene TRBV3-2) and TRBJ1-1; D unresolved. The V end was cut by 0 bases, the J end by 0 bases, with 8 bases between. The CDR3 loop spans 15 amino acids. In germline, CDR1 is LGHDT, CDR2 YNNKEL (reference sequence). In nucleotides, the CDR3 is TGTGCCAGCAGCCAAGAGGGCACGCTGAACACTGAAGCTTTCTTT. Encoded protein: CASSQEGTLNTEAFF.

CDR3 protein: CASSHAIAGVGTDTQYF. DNA of the CDR3: TGTGCCAGCAGCCACGCAATAGCGGGAGTGGGCACAGATACGCAGTATTTT. V and J are TRBV28 and TRBJ2-3; 9 nucleotides match TRBD2. Germline loops: CDR1 MDHEN, CDR2 SYDVKM. V lost 6 bases, J lost 1 base, and 11 bases stayed unmatched. The CDR3 has 17 amino acids.

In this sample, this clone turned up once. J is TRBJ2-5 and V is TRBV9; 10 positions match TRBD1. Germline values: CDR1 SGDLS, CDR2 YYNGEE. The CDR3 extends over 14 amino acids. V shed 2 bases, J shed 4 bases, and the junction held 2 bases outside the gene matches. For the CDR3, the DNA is TGTGCCAGCAGCGTCGACAGGGGGCGAGAGACCCAGTACTTC. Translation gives CASSVDRGRETQYF.

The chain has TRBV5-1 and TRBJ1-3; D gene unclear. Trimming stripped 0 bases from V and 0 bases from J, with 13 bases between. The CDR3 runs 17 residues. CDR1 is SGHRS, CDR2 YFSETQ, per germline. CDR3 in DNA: TGCGCCAGCAGCTTGGAACCCTTGGTGAGCTCTGGAAACACCATATATTTT. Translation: CASSLEPLVSSGNTIYF.

CDR3 nucleotides: TGTGCCAGCAGCTTTGGGACAGGGGGGACCTACGAGCAGTACTTC. It is translated as CASSFGTGGTYEQYF. The rearrangement uses TRBV7-9 and TRBJ2-7; 11 nucleotides line up with TRBD1. The trim removed 3 bases at V and 2 bases at J, leaving 3 bases unmatched. From germline, CDR1 is SEHNR and CDR2 FQNEAQ (reference sequence). CDR3 length: 15 residues.

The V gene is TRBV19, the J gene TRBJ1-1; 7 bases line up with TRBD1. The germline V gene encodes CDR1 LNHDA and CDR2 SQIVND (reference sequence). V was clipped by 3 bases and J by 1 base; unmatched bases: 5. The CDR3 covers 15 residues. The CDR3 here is CASSIRDSWNTEAFF. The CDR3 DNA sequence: TGTGCCAGTAGTATTCGGGACAGCTGGAACACTGAAGCTTTCTTT.

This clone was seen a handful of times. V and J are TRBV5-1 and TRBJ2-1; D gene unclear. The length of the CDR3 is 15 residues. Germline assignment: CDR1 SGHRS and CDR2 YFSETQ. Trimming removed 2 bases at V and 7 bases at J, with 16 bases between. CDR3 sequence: CASSFGVEVMNEQFF. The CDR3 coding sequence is TGCGCCAGCAGCTTTGGAGTGGAAGTGATGAATGAGCAGTTCTTC.

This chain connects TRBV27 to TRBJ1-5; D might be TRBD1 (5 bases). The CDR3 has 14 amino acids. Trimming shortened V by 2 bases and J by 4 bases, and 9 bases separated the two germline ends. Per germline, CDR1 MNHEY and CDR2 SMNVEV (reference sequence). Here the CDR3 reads CASSLGGVNQPQHF. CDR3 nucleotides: TGTGCCAGCAGTTTAGGGGGGGTGAATCAGCCCCAGCATTTT.

CDR3: CASSEGAASYNEQFF. CDR3 in DNA: TGTGCCAGCAGTGAGGGGGCCGCCTCCTACAATGAGCAGTTCTTC. The chain has TRBV2 and TRBJ2-1, with a weak D call TRBD1 (6 bases). Germline-derived CDR1 and CDR2 are SNHLY and FYNNEI. The CDR3 is 15 residues long. Trimming removed 3 bases from V and 0 bases from J, with 9 bases in between.

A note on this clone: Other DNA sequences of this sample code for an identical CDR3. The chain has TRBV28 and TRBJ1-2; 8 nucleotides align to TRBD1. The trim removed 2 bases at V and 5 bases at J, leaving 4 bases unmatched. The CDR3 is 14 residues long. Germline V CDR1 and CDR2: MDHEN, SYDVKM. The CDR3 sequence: CASSLRTGWYGYTF. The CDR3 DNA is TGTGCCAGCAGTTTACGGACAGGGTGGTATGGCTACACCTTC.

The CDR3 spells CASSQRQGVDNEQFF. CDR3 bases: TGTGCCAGCAGTCAGAGACAGGGGGTGGACAATGAGCAGTTCTTC. This chain links TRBV11-1 with TRBJ2-1, with 9 bases that match TRBD1. CDR1 is SGHAT and CDR2 is FQDESV in the germline V gene (reference sequence). V shed 6 bases and J 5 bases; nucleotides not matched to a gene: 8. The CDR3 is 15 residues long.

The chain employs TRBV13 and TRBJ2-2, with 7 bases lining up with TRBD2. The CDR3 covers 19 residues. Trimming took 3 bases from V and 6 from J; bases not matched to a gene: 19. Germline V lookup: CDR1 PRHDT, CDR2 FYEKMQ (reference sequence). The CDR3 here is CASSFAPTDGGSAPGELFF. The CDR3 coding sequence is TGTGCCAGCAGCTTCGCTCCCACTGACGGCGGGAGTGCCCCCGGGGAGCTGTTTTTT.

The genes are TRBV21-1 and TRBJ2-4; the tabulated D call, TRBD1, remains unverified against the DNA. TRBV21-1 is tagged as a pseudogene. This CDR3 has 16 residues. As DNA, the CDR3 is TGTGCCAGCAGCAAAGGTGAAGGACAGGGTGAAAACATTCAGTACTTC. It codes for CASSKGEGQGENIQYF.

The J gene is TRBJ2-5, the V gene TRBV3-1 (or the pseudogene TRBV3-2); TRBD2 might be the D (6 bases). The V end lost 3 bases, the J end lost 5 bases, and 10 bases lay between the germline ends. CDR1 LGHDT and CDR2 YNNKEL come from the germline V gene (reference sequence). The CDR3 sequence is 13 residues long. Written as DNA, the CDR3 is TGTGCCAGCAGCCACGGGAGCTGGGAGACCCAGTACTTC. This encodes CASSHGSWETQYF.

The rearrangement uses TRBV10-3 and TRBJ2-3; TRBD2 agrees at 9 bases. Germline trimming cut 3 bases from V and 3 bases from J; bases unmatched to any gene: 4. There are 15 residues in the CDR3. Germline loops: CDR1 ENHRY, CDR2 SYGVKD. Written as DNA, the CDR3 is TGTGCCATCAGTGACCCTAGCGGGGTGACAGATACGCAGTATTTT. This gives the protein CAISDPSGVTDTQYF.

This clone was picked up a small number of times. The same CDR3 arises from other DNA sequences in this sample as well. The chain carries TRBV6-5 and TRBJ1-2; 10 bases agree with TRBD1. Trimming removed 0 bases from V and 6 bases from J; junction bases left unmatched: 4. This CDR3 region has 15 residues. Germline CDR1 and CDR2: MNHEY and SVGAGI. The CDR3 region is CASSYSDRGIDGYTF. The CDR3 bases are TGTGCCAGCAGTTACTCGGACAGGGGGATTGATGGCTACACCTTC.

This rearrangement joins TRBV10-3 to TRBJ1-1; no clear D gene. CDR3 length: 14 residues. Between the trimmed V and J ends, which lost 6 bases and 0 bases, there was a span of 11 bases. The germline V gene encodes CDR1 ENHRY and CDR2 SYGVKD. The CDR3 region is CAIRGTGLNTEAFF. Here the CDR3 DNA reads TGTGCCATCAGGGGTACGGGATTGAACACTGAAGCTTTCTTT.